The source of this T cell receptor (beta chain) is a study of Ad26.COV2.S vaccination and SARS-CoV-2 variants. The study's findings and limits: Breadth of non-spike TCRs did not differ between vaccinees and placebo recipients.

Using immunoSEQ multiplex PCR, the repertoire was profiled, and TCRdb retains in-frame clones only, with some absent. The sample holds roughly 680,000 clones, about 90% seen once. Described treatment: some 19 received Ad26.COV2.S at low or high dose, single or two shots; 5 received placebo; per-sample allocation not given. On day 63 after the first injection, vaccine and placebo recipients gave samples. The CDR3 is 14 residues long. In germline, CDR1 is MNHEY, CDR2 SMNVEV (reference sequence). V dropped 6 bases and J dropped 10 bases, with 19 bases sitting between them. Regarding this clone: Its antigen is unknown.

This specimen consisted of peripheral blood, obtained in a trial of Ad26.COV2.S vaccine versus placebo. This clonotype was obtained from a person between 18 and 59 years old who received the Ad26.COV2.S COVID-19 vaccine or a placebo. The chain employs TRBV27 and TRBJ2-1; the D call may be TRBD1 or TRBD2 (5 bases each). This chain's CDR3 is CASRRGRVWGEQFF. The CDR3 DNA is TGTGCCAGCAGGAGGGGAAGGGTATGGGGAGAGCAGTTCTTC.